This record covers a single T cell receptor beta chain. Its antigen is unidentified. Time point denoted: week 5, during vaccination. The content of each vaccine dose was 300 ug of mutant IDH1 20-mer peptide, and topical imiquimod accompanied it. Newly diagnosed WHO grade 3 or 4 IDH1-mutant, ATRX-lost astrocytomas were identified in the donors. This entry comes from a study of a mutant IDH1 vaccine in newly diagnosed glioma. Study-level information: Patients received vaccination from 4-6 weeks after radiotherapy alone, or with temozolomide cycles.

V was clipped by 3 bases and J by 7 bases; unmatched bases: 6. Per the germline V gene, CDR1 is LNHNV and CDR2 is YYDKDF (reference sequence). The CDR3 covers 15 residues. Some clones are missing from TCRdb's copy, which holds only in-frame ones; the method was immunoSEQ multiplex PCR. The sample shows roughly 40,000 clones, approximately 90% of them seen only once. Sample: PBMCs, taken from a glioma patient whose treatment included an IDH1 peptide vaccine. This chain links TRBV15 with TRBJ1-2, with 12 bases fitting TRBD1. The receptor's source is a man aged 50-59 years with glioma. The CDR3 region has the DNA TGTGCCACCAGCAGCCGGGACAGGGGGCTTAGTGGCTACACCTTC. Residues: CATSSRDRGLSGYTF.